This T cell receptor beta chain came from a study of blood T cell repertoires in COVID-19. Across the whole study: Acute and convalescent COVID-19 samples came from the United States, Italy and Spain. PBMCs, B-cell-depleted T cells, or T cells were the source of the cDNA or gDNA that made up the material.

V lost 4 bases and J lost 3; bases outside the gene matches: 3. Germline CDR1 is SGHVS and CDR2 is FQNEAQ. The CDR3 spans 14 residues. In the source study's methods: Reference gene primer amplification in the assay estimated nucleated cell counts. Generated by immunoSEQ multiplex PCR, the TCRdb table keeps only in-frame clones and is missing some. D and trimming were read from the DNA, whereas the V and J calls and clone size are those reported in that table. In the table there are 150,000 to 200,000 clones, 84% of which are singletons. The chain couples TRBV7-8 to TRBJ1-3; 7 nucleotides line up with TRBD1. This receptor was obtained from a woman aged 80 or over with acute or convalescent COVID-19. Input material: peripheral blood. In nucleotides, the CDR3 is TGTGCCAGCAGCTCGACAGGGATTGGAAACACCATATATTTT. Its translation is CASSSTGIGNTIYF.